Each of the 12 T cell receptor beta chains below was sequenced from the same sample in a study of T cells in Graves' hyperthyroidism and ophthalmopathy. Using RNA transcripts as the source, TCR beta CDR3 regions were amplified. HTBI primers drove first-round RT-PCR of the TCR CDR3. One entry per CDR3 protein, called by TCRdb with MiXCR from the multiplex PCR reads. The sample shows some 510,000 distinct CDR3 sequences, around 20% of them seen only once. The sequencing input was blood. The receptors shown here come from a man younger than 30 with Graves' hyperthyroidism.

This clonotype occurred many times. The chain joins TRBV11-2 to TRBJ2-7; 7 bases agree with TRBD2. CDR3 size: 16 residues. With V trimmed by 1 base and J by 3 bases, 9 bases remained unmatched. Germline V lookup: CDR1 SGHAT, CDR2 FQNNGV. The CDR3 loop is CASSLVHGRPYYEQYF. CDR3 coding DNA: TGTGCCAGCAGCTTAGTCCACGGGAGGCCTTACTACGAGCAGTACTTC.

This clonotype was seen many times. The J gene is TRBJ1-2, the V gene TRBV30; 10 positions agree with TRBD1. In germline, CDR1 is GTSNPN, CDR2 SVGIG (reference sequence). With 3 bases clipped from V and 4 bases from J, the junction kept 11 bases outside the gene matches. The CDR3 has 16 amino acids. The DNA for the CDR3 is TGTGCCTGGAGATACCGGGACAGGGGATCTACCTATGGCTACACCTTC. Its protein product is CAWRYRDRGSTYGYTF. The entire variable domain, with the rest obtained from reference TRBV30 and TRBJ1-2, is as follows: SQTIHQWPATLVQPVGSPLSLECTVEGTSNPNLYWYRQAAGRGLQLLFYSVGIGQISSEVPQNLSASRPQDRQFILSSKKLLLSDSGFYLCAWRYRDRGSTYGYTFGSGTRLTVV.

The sample holds many counts of this clonotype. The gene calls are TRBV28 and TRBJ1-5; 7 bases are shared with TRBD1. The CDR3 totals 19 residues. In germline, CDR1 is MDHEN, CDR2 SYDVKM. J gave up 4 bases and V 1 base, and 16 bases lay outside the gene matches. CDR3 loop: CASSLFAFRDRMINQPQHF. CDR3 DNA: TGTGCCAGCAGTTTATTCGCCTTTCGGGACAGAATGATTAATCAGCCCCAGCATTTT.

V is TRBV20-1 and J is TRBJ2-7; no firm D call. V gave up 2 bases and J gave up 4 bases, with 15 bases separating them. This CDR3 is 14 amino acids long. Germline assignment: CDR1 DFQATT and CDR2 SNEGSKA (reference sequence). CDR3 sequence (DNA): TGCAGTGCTAGACCCCCTAAAATCGGGTACGAGCAGTACTTC. Residues: CSARPPKIGYEQYF.

In its sample, this clonotype was seen a few times. The rearrangement joins TRBV6-2 or TRBV6-3 to TRBJ2-5; no clear D. This CDR3 has 14 amino acids. The V gene's germline CDR1 is MNHEY and CDR2 SVGEGT. Trimming left V 0 bases short and J 5 bases short, with 10 bases between. The CDR3 protein is CASSYSLGIETQYF. In DNA, the CDR3 is TGTGCCAGCAGTTACTCGCTAGGGATCGAGACCCAGTACTTC.

Ten or more counts support this clonotype. The chain joins TRBV15 to TRBJ2-7; D remains unclear. CDR3 length: 13 residues. Between the trimmed V and J ends, which lost 5 bases and 6 bases, there was a span of 14 bases. Per germline, CDR1 LNHNV and CDR2 YYDKDF (reference sequence). Written as DNA, the CDR3 is TGTGCCACCAGCTCCCGAACCTCGGGCGAGCAGTACTTC. It yields the protein CATSSRTSGEQYF.

The chain couples TRBV10-3 to TRBJ1-1; D remains ambiguous. Germline CDR1 is ENHRY and CDR2 is SYGVKD. With 8 bases removed from V and 4 bases from J, the gap between germline ends came to 14 bases. The CDR3 sequence is 13 residues long. The CDR3 protein is CAIRVTGSTEAFF. The DNA for the CDR3 is TGTGCCATCCGGGTCACGGGGAGCACTGAAGCTTTCTTT.

The chain links TRBV20-1 to TRBJ2-7; D is possibly TRBD2 (6 bases). Germline V lookup: CDR1 DFQATT, CDR2 SNEGSKA (reference sequence). With 0 bases removed from V and 2 bases from J, the gap between germline ends came to 14 bases. The CDR3 runs 15 residues. The chain's CDR3 is CSAREDDRGAYEQYF. For the CDR3, the DNA is TGCAGTGCTAGAGAGGACGATCGCGGGGCCTACGAGCAGTACTTC.

This clonotype was observed a handful of times. A much larger clone is a single base away; this may be a read error. This chain links TRBV12-3 or TRBV12-4 with TRBJ2-7; D is unresolved. The length of the CDR3 is 13 residues. V was cut by 4 bases and J by 3 bases, with 10 bases left in between. The CDR3 here is CASSSRVYYEQYF. Written as DNA, the CDR3 is TGTGCCAGCAGTTCCCGGGTCTACTACGAGCAGTACTTC.

This clonotype was counted many times. The rearrangement links TRBV6-5 to TRBJ2-2; D possibly uses TRBD1 or TRBD2 (5 bases each). This CDR3 spans 17 amino acids. Germline assignment: CDR1 MNHEY and CDR2 SVGAGI. V was cut by 2 bases and J by 5 bases, with 18 bases left in between. CDR3 sequence reads: CASSYQLPGRETGELFF. The CDR3 region has the DNA TGTGCCAGCAGTTACCAACTACCGGGGCGCGAGACCGGGGAGCTGTTTTTT.

The V gene is TRBV4-1, the J gene TRBJ2-2; TRBD2 agrees at 9 bases. This CDR3 has 19 amino acids. V gave up 5 bases and J gave up 6 bases; unmatched junction bases: 19. The germline V gene has CDR1 MGHRA and CDR2 YSYEKL. CDR3 amino acids: CASSYIRGGGAAGAGELFF. Written as DNA, the CDR3 is TGCGCCAGCAGCTATATCCGTGGCGGGGGGGCGGCCGGGGCCGGGGAGCTGTTTTTT.

This chain uses TRBV2 with TRBJ2-7; a weak D match, TRBD1 (6 bases). The CDR3 is 13 residues long. Trimming removed 5 bases from V and 5 bases from J, with 13 bases in between. Per the germline V gene, CDR1 is SNHLY and CDR2 is FYNNEI. The chain's CDR3 is CASSLRTVHEQYF. The CDR3 DNA reads TGTGCCAGCAGTCTACGGACAGTCCACGAGCAGTACTTC.